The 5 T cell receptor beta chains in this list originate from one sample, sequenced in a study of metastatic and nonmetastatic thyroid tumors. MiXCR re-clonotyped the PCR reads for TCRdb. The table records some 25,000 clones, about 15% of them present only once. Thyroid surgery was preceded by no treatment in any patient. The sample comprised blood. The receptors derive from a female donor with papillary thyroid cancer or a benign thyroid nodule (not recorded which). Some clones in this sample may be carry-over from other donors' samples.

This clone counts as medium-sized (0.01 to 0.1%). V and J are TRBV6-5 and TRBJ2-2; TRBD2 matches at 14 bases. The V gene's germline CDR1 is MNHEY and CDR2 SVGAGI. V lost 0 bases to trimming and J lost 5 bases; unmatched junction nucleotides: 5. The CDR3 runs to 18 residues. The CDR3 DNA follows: TGTGCCAGCAGTTACTCCGGGACTAGCGGGAGTGAGACCGGGGAGCTGTTTTTT. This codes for CASSYSGTSGSETGELFF.

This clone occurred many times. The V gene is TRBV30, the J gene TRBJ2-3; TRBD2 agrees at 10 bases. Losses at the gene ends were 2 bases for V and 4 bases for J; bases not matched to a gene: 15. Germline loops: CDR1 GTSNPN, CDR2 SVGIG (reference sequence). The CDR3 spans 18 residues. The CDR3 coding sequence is TGTGCCTGGAGTTCCACGCCTCGGAGTAGCGGGAGGTCAGATACGCAGTATTTT. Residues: CAWSSTPRSSGRSDTQYF.

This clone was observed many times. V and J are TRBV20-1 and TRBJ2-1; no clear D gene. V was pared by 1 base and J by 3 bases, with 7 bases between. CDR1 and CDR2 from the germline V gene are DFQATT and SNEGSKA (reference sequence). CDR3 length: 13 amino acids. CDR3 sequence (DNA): TGCAGTGCTAGAGTCCGGAACTACAATGAGCAGTTCTTC. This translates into CSARVRNYNEQFF.

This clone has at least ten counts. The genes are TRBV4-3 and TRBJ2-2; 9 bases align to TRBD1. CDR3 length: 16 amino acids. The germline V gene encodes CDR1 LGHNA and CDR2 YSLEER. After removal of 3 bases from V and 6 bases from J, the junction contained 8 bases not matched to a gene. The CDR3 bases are TGCGCCAGCAGCCATGGACAGGGGAGAGTTTCCGGGGAGCTGTTTTTT. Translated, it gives CASSHGQGRVSGELFF.

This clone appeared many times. The CDR3 region is CASSESGGIGELFF. The CDR3 DNA follows: TGCGCCAGCAGTGAGTCAGGGGGTATCGGGGAGCTGTTTTTT. V is TRBV10-2 and J is TRBJ2-2, with D possibly matching TRBD1 (6 bases). The V and J ends lost 0 bases and 7 bases respectively, with 9 bases between them. The germline V gene has CDR1 WSHSY and CDR2 SAAADI. This CDR3 has 14 amino acids.